The T cell receptor (beta chain) described here comes from a study of T cell responses to AZD1222 COVID-19 vaccine. Findings of the study overall: White British ancestry dominated among donors, who included more females, and clonal diversity was possibly underestimated. Vaccine-related CD4 TCRs covered spike, predominating at 160-218 and 743-854.

TCRdb's copy holds only in-frame clones and misses some; the assay was immunoSEQ multiplex PCR. The table shows around 150,000 clones, with around nine tenths occurring only once. Of note for this clone: Its antigen remains unidentified.

Trimming took 4 bases from V and 1 from J, leaving 8 bases between them. From germline, CDR1 is MNHNY and CDR2 SVGAGI (reference sequence). This CDR3 is 13 amino acids long. This rearrangement joins TRBV6-6 to TRBJ2-7; D perhaps matches TRBD2 (5 bases). This material consisted of peripheral blood, taken on day 0 of AZD1222 vaccination. The sequence derives from an adult in good health. CDR3 sequence (DNA): TGTGCCAGCAGTTCGGAGCGGTCCTACGAGCAGTACTTC. This gives the protein CASSSERSYEQYF.